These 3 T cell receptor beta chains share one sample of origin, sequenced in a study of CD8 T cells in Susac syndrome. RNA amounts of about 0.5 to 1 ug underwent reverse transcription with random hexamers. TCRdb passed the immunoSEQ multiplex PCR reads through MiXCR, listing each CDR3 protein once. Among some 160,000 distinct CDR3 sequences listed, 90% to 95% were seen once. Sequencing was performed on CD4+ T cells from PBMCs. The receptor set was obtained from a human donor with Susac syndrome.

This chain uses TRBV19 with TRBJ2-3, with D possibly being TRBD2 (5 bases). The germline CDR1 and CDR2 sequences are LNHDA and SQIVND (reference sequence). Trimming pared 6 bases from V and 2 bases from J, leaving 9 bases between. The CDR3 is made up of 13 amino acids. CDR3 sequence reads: CASRDSPTDTQYF. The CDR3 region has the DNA TGTGCCAGTAGGGACTCCCCCACAGATACGCAGTATTTT.

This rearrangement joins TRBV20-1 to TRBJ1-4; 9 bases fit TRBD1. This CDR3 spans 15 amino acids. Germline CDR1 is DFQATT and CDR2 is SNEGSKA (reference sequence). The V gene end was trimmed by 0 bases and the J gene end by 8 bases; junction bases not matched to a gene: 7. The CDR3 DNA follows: TGCAGTGCTAGAGATCAACAGGGGGCGTACGAAAAACTGTTTTTT. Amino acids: CSARDQQGAYEKLFF.

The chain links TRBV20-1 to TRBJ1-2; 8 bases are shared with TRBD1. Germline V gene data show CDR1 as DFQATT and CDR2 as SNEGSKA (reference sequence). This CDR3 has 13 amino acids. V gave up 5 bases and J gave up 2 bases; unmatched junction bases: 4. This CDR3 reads CSAPDRANYGYTF. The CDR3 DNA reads TGCAGTGCTCCGGACAGGGCGAACTATGGCTACACCTTC.